This TCR beta chain came from a study of T cells in Graves' hyperthyroidism and ophthalmopathy. The study, taken as a whole, reports: A 13 V-J signature model discriminated ophthalmopathy versus stable hyperthyroidism.

TCR beta CDR3 regions were amplified from RNA. HTBI primers drove first-round RT-PCR of the TCR CDR3. MiXCR, applied by TCRdb to the multiplex PCR reads, yields one record per CDR3 protein. The sample lists hundreds of thousands of distinct CDR3 sequences; 13% were seen once. V lost 5 bases and J lost 6, with 16 bases in between. The CDR3 runs 15 residues. The germline V gene encodes CDR1 MDHEN and CDR2 SYDVKM. Many counts were recorded for this clonotype. Its specificity is unknown. Patients aged 18 to 65 had newly diagnosed hyperthyroidism lasting under 2 months. Each diagnosis drew on symptoms, thyroxine, TRAb, thyroid ultrasound and orbital computed tomography findings. The source of the PBMCs was 10 ml of fresh peripheral blood.

The specimen was blood. The chain has TRBV28 and TRBJ2-2; perhaps D is TRBD1 or TRBD2 (6 bases each). This clonotype originated in a woman between 18 and 29 years old with Graves' hyperthyroidism. The CDR3 DNA sequence: TGTGCCAGCAGTCCTCCGGGGGCGGGTGCCGGGGAGCTGTTTTTT. This encodes CASSPPGAGAGELFF.